This T cell receptor beta chain stems from a study of cytotoxic CD8 clonotypes in ibrutinib-treated CLL (dated by TCRdb to about 2021). Context from the whole study: The cohort was composed of ten to eleven relapsed/refractory and fewer than 16 treatment-naive patients; IGHV unmutated status was identified in around 17 patients. Partial responses were observed in approximately 24 patients and complete responses in 2; after a median follow-up of around 68 months, remission was maintained in approximately 14 patients and progression was observed in approximately 12. Samples at response were collected after a median of about 12 months of treatment, with a range of roughly 6 to 36 months. On average, each sample yielded 255,043 productive templates and tens of thousands of productive rearrangements. Longitudinal samples were obtainable from about 30% of the roughly 90 participants in the trial. Cryopreserved peripheral blood mononuclear cells were obtained prior to treatment, at the time of response, and at either disease progression or sustained remission. Every sample from remission and from progressive disease was obtained while the patients were still on ibrutinib.

Paper-wide results and their limitations: Lymph node repertoires were not examined, and the timing of sampling was not matched between patients in sustained remission and those whose disease progressed. Clonality increased at ibrutinib response, stayed stable in sustained remission, and fell back toward baseline at progression. Baseline clonality exceeded that of age-matched healthy donors and correlated strongly with circulating CD8+ T-cell counts. Public clonotypes were rare and either shrank or stayed stable during treatment, and the rise in clonality at ibrutinib response reflected expansion of private clonotypes.

A MiSeq instrument was used for deep resolution sequencing, which targeted depths ranging from 1 in 1 million up to 1 in 200,000 T cells, with coverage averaging 10x for each clonotype. The immunoSEQ hsTCRB Kit was used to generate TCR beta libraries. As for the original processing: ImmunoSEQ Data Assistant and ImmunoSEQ Analyzer were used for data analysis, and V, D and J genes were assigned according to IMGT definitions. Clonality, which ranges from 0 to 1, was calculated as one minus the normalized Shannon entropy of productive rearrangement frequencies. Only overrepresented clonotypes making up at least 0.05% of the repertoire of each patient were included in the public clonotype analysis. About a dozen age-matched healthy donor repertoires from immuneACCESS served as clonality controls. TCRdb holds this immuneACCESS table with in-frame rearrangements only. Some clones are missing; in checked studies, unresolved V genes explain under half, and the rest has no known cause. V and J calls and clone size follow that table, whereas D and trimming were derived from the DNA. The sample table records 250,000 to 350,000 clones; about 72% of these occur just once. About 5.3% of the sample belongs to the ten largest clones.

On this clone: The antigen this receptor binds is unknown. No much larger clone is present one base from it, and per-base qualities are unavailable.

V loses 0 bases, J loses 6 bases, and the germline ends lie 12 bases apart. Reading the germline V gene gives CDR1 SGDLS and CDR2 YYNGEE. From the cysteine through the phenylalanine, the CDR3 covers 14 amino acids. Here the CDR3 DNA is all that survives: 42 bases in frame from base 1. The time point label, read with the paper, signifies: progressive disease on ibrutinib. For TCR beta library preparation, around 2 micrograms of genomic DNA were isolated from cryopreserved PBMCs. Longitudinal blood samples from CLL patients on ibrutinib monotherapy underwent high-throughput TCR beta sequencing. The patients took part in an open-label, single-center phase 2 trial of ibrutinib monotherapy.

The receptor's source is a human donor with chronic lymphocytic leukemia. Sequencing was performed on PBMCs, taken at disease progression, from a patient treated with ibrutinib. The rearrangement combines TRBV9 with TRBJ1-1; confidence is insufficient to name the D gene. CDR3 region: CASSVVKVWAEAFF. The DNA is as follows: TGTGCCAGCAGCGTAGTAAAGGTGTGGGCTGAAGCTTTCTTT.